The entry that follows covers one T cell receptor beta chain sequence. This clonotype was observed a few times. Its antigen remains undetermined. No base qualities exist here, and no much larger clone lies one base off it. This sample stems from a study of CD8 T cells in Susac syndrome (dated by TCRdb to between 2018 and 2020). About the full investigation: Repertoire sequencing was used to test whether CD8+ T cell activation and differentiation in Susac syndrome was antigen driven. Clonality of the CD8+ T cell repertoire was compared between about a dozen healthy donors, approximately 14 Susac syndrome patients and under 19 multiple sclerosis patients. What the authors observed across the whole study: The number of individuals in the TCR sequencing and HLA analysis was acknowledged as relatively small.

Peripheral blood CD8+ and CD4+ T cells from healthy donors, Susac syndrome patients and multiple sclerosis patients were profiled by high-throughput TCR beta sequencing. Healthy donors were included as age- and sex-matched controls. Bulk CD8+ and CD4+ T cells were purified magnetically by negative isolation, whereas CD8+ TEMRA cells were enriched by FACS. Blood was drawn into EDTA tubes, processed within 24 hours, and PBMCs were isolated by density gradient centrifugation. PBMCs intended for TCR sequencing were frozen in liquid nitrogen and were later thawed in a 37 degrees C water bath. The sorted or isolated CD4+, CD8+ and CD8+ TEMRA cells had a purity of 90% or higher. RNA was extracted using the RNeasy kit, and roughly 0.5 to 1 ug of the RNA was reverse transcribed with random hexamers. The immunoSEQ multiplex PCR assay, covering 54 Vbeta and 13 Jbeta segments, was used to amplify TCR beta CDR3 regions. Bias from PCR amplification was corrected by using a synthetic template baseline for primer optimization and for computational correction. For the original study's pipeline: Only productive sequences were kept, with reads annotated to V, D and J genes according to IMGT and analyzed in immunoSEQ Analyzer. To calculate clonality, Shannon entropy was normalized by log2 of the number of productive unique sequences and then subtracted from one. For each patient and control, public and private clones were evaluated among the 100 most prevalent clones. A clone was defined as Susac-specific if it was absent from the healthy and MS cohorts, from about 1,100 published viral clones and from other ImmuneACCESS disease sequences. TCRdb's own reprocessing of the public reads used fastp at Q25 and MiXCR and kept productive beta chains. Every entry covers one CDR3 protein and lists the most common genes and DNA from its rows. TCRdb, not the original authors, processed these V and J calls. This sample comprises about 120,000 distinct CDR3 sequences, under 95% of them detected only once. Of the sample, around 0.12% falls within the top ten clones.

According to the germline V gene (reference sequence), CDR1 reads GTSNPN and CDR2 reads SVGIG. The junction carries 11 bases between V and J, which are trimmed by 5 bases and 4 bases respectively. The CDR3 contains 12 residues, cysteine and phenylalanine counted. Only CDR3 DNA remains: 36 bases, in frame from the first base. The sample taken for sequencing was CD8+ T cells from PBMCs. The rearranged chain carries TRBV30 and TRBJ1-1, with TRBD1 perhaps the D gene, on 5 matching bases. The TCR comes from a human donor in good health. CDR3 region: CAWLYGATEAFF. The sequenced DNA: TGTGCCTGGCTTTACGGGGCCACTGAAGCTTTCTTT.